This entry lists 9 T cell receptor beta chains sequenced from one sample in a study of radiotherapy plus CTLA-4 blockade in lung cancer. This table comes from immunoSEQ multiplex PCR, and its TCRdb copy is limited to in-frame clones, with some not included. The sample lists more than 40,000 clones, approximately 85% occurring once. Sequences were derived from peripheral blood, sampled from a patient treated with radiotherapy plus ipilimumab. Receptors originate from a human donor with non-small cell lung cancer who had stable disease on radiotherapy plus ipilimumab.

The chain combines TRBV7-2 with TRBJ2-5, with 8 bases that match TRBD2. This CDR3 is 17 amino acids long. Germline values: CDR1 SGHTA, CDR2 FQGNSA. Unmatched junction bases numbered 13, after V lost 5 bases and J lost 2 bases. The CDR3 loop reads CASSPRGTRIPQETQYF. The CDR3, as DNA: TGTGCCAGCAGCCCTCGCGGGACTAGGATACCACAAGAGACCCAGTACTTC.

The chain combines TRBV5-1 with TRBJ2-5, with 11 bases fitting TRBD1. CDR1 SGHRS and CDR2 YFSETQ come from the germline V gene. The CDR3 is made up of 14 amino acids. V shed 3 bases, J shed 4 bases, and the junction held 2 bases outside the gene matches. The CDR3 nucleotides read TGCGCCAGCAGCTCGGGACAGGGGGGAGAGACCCAGTACTTC. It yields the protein CASSSGQGGETQYF.

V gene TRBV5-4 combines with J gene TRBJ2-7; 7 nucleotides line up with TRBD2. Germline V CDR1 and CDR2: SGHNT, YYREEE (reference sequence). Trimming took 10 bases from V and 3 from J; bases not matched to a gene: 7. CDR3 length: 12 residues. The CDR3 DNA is TGTGCCTCGTCCCAGCGGGACTACGAGCAGTACTTC. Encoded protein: CASSQRDYEQYF.

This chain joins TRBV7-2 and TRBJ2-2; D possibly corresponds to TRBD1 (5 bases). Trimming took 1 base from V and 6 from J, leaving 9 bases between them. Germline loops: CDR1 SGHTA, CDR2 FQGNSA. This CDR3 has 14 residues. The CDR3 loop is CASSLVRVSGELFF. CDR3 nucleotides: TGTGCCAGCAGCTTAGTCAGGGTCTCCGGGGAGCTGTTTTTT. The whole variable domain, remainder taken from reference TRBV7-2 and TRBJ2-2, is GAGVSQSPSNKVTEKGKDVELRCDPISGHTALYWYRQSLGQGLEFLIYFQGNSAPDKSGLPSDRFSAERTGGSVSTLTIQRTQQEDSAVYLCASSLVRVSGELFFGEGSRLTVL.

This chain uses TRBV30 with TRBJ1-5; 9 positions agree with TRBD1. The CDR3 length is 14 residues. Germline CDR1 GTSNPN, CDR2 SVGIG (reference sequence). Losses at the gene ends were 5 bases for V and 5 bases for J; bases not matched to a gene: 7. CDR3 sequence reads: CAWDIQGAHQPQHF. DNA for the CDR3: TGTGCCTGGGATATACAGGGGGCACATCAGCCCCAGCATTTT.

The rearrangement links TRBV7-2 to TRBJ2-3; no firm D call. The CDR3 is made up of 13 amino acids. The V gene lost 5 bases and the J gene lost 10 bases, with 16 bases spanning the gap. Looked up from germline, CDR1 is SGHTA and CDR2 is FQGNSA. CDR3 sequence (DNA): TGTGCCAGCAGCCCCTCAAGGAGTTCGGCGCAGTATTTT. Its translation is CASSPSRSSAQYF. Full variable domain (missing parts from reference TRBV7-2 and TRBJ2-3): GAGVSQSPSNKVTEKGKDVELRCDPISGHTALYWYRQSLGQGLEFLIYFQGNSAPDKSGLPSDRFSAERTGGSVSTLTIQRTQQEDSAVYLCASSPSRSSAQYFGPGTRLTVL.

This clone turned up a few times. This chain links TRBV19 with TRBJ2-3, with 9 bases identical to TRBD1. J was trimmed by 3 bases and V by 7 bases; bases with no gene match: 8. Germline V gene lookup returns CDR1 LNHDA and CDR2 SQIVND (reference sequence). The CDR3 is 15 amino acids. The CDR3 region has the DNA TGTGCCAGTACCAACAGGGGGCTTGGGACAGATACGCAGTATTTT. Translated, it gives CASTNRGLGTDTQYF.

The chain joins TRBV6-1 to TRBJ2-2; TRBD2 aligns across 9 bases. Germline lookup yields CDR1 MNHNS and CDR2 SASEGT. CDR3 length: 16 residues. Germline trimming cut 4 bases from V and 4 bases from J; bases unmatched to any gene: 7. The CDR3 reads CASSGGLAGSTGELFF. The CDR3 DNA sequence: TGTGCCAGCAGTGGAGGGCTAGCGGGATCCACCGGGGAGCTGTTTTTT.

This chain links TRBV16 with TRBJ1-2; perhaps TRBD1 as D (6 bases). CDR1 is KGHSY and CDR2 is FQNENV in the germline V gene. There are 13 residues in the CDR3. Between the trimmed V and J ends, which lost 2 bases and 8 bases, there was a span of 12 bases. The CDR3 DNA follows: TGTGCCAGCAGCCAAGGGACATCTCTCGGCTACACCTTC. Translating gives CASSQGTSLGYTF.